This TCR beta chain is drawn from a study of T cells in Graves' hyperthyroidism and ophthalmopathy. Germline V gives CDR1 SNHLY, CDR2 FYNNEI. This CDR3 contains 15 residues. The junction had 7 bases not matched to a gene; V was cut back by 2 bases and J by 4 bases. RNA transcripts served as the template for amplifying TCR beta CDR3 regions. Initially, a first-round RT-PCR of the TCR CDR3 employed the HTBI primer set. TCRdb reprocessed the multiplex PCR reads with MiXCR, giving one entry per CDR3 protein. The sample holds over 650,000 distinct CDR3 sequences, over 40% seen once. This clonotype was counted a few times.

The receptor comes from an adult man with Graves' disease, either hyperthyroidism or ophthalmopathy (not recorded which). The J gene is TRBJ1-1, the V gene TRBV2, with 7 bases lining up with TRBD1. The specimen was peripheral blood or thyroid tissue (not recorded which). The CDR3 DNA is TGTGCCAGCAGTGAACTCGGAGGGGGCCCCACTGAAGCTTTCTTT. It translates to CASSELGGGPTEAFF. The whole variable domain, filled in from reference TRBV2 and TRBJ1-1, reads EPEVTQTPSHQVTQMGQEVILRCVPISNHLYFYWYRQILGQKVEFLVSFYNNEISEKSEIFDDQFSVERPDGSNFTLKIRSTKLEDSAMYFCASSELGGGPTEAFFGQGTRLTVV.